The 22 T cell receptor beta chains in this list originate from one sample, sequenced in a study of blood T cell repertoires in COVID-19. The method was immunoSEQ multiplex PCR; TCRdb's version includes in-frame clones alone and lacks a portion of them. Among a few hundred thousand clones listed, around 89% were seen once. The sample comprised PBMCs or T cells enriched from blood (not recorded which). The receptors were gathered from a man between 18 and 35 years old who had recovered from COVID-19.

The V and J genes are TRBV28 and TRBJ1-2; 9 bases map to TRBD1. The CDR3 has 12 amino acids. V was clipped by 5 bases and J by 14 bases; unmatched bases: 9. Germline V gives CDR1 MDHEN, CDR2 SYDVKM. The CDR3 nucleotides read TGTGCCAGCAGTCCGCTTACAGGGGGCTGTACCTTC. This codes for CASSPLTGGCTF.

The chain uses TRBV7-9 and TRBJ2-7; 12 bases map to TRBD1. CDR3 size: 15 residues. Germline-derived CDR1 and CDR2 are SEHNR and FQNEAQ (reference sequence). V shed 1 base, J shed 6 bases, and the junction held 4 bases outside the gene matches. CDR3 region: CASSLVGTGGSEQYF. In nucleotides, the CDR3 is TGTGCCAGCAGCTTAGTTGGGACAGGGGGCTCCGAGCAGTACTTC.

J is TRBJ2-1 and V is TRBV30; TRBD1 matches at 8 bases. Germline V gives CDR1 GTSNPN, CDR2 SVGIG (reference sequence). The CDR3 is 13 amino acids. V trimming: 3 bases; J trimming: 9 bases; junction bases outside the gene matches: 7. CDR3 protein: CAWSPDRVREQFF. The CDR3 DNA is TGTGCCTGGAGCCCGGACAGGGTGCGTGAGCAGTTCTTC.

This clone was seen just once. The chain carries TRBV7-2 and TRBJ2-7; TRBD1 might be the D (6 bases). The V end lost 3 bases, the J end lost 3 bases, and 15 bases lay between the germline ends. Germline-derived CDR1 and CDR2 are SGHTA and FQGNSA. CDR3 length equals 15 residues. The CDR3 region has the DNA TGTGCCAGCAGCTTTTCCGGACAGTTGGGCTACGAGCAGTACTTC. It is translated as CASSFSGQLGYEQYF. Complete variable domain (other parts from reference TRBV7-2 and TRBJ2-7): GAGVSQSPSNKVTEKGKDVELRCDPISGHTALYWYRQSLGQGLEFLIYFQGNSAPDKSGLPSDRFSAERTGGSVSTLTIQRTQQEDSAVYLCASSFSGQLGYEQYFGPGTRLTVT.

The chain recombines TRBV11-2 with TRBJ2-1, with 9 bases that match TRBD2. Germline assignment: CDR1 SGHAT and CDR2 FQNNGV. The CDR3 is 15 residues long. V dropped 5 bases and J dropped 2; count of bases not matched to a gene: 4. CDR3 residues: CASSRSGSTYNEQFF. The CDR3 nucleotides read TGTGCCAGCAGCCGTAGCGGGAGTACCTACAATGAGCAGTTCTTC.

The CDR3 nucleotides are TGTGCCAGCAGCCCCTACGGGTCGGCAGGGGCAAATGAAAAACTGTTTTTT. Its translation is CASSPYGSAGANEKLFF. The chain combines TRBV3-1 (or the pseudogene TRBV3-2) with TRBJ1-4; D is possibly TRBD1 (6 bases). With 4 bases removed from V and 5 bases from J, the gap between germline ends came to 20 bases. The CDR3 is made up of 17 amino acids. Germline values: CDR1 LGHDT, CDR2 YNNKEL (reference sequence).

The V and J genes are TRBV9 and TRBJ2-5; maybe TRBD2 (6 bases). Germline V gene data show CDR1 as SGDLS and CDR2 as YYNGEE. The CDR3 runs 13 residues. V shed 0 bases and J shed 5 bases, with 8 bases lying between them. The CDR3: CASSVAAGETQYF. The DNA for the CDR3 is TGTGCCAGCAGCGTAGCGGCGGGGGAGACCCAGTACTTC.

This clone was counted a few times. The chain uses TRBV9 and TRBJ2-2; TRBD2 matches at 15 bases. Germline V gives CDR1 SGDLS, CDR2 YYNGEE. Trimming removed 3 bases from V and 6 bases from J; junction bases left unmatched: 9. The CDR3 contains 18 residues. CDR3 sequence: CASSAVPGLAGGPGELFF. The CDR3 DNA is TGTGCCAGCAGCGCCGTCCCGGGACTAGCGGGAGGCCCCGGGGAGCTGTTTTTT.

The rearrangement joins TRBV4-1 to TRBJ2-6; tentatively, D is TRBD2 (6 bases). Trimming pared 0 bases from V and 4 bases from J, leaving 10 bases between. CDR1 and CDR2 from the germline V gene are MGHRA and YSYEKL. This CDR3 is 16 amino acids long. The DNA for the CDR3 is TGCGCCAGCAGCCAAGACCCGGGAGAAGGGGCCAACGTCCTGACTTTC. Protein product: CASSQDPGEGANVLTF.

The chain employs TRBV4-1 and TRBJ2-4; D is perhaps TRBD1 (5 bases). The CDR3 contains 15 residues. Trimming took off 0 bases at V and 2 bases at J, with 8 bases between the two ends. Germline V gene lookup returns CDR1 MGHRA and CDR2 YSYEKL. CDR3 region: CASSQDVGPKNIQYF. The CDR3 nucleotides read TGCGCCAGCAGCCAAGATGTGGGGCCCAAAAACATTCAGTACTTC.

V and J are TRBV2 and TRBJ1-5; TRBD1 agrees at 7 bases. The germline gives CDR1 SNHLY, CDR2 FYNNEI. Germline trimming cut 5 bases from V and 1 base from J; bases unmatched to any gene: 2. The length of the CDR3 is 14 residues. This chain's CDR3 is CASSKDRSNQPQHF. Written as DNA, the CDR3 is TGTGCCAGCAGTAAGGACAGGAGCAATCAGCCCCAGCATTTT.

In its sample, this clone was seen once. The DNA of the CDR3 is TGTGCCAGTAGTATCGCGGGGGCTCAGCCCCAGCATTTT. This translates into CASSIAGAQPQHF. This rearrangement joins TRBV19 to TRBJ1-5; D is possibly TRBD1 (6 bases). The germline V gene has CDR1 LNHDA and CDR2 SQIVND (reference sequence). V was trimmed by 3 bases and J by 6 bases, leaving 9 bases between them. The CDR3 spans 13 residues.

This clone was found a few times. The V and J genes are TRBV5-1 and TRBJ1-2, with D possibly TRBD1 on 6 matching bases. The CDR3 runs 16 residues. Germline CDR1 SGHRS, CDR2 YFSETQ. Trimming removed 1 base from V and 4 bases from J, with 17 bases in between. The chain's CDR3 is CASSLSAGAPSYGYTF. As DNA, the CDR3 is TGCGCCAGCAGCTTGTCGGCAGGGGCCCCCAGCTATGGCTACACCTTC.

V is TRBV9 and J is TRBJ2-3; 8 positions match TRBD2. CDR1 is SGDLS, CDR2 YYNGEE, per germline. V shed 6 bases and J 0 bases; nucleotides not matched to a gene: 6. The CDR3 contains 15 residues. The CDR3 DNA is TGTGCCAGCAAGAGGGGACTAGAAAGCACAGATACGCAGTATTTT. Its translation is CASKRGLESTDTQYF.

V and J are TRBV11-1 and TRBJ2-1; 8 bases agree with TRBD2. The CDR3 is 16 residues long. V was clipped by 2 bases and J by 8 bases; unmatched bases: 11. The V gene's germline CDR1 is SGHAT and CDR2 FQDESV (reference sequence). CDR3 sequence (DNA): TGTGCCAGCAGCTTATTCAGCGGGAGAGTCTTGGATGAGCAGTTCTTC. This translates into CASSLFSGRVLDEQFF.

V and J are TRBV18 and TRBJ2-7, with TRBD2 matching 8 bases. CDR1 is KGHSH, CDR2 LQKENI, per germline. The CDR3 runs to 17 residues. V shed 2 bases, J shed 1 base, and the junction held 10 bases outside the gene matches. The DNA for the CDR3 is TGTGCCAGCTCACCATTAGGGAACCCGGGGGGGTCCTACGAGCAGTACTTC. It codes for CASSPLGNPGGSYEQYF.

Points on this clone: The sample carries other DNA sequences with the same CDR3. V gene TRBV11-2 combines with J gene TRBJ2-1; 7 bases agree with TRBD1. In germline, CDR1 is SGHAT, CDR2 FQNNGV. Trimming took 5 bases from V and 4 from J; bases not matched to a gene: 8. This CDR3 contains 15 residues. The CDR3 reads CASSQTGLSYNEQFF. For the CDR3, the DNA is TGTGCCAGCAGCCAGACAGGGCTCTCTTACAATGAGCAGTTCTTC.

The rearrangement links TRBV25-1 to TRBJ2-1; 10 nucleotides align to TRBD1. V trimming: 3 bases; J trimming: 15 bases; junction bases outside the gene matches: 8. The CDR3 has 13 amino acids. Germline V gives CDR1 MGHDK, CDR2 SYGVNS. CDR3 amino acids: CASSDPGGDRGFF. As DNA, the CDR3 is TGTGCCAGCAGTGACCCTGGGGGGGACAGGGGGTTCTTC.

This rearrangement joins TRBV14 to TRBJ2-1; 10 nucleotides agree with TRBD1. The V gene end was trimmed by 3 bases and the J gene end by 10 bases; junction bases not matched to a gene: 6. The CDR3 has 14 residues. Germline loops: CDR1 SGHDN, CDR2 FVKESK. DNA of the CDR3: TGTGCCAGCAGCCATCGACAGGGGGCAGGCGAGCAGTTCTTC. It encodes CASSHRQGAGEQFF.

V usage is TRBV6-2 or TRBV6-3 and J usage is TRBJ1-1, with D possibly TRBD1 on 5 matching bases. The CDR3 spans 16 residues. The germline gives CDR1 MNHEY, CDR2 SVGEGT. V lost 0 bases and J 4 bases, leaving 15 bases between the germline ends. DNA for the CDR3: TGTGCCAGCAGTTACTCGAAAATTTTGGGGCTCACTGAAGCTTTCTTT. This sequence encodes CASSYSKILGLTEAFF.

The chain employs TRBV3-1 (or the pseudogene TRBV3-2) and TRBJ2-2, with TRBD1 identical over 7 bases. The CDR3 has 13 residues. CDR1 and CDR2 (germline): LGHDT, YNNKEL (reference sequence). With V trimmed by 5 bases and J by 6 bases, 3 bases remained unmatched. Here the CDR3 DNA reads TGTGCCAGCAGCAACAGGGGAGCCGGGGAGCTGTTTTTT. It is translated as CASSNRGAGELFF.

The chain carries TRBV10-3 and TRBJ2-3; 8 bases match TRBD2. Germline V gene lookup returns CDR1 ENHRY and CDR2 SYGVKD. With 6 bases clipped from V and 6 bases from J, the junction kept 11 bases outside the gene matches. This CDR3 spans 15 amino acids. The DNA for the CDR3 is TGTGCCATCAGGAATAGCGGGATCGGTAGGGATACGCAGTATTTT. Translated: CAIRNSGIGRDTQYF.